The sequence of this T cell receptor (beta chain) was determined in a study of shared T cell receptors in the human thymus. The table came from immunoSEQ multiplex PCR; TCRdb's copy has only in-frame clones and leaves some out. This repertoire shows almost 550,000 clones, about 80% found once; its top ten account for roughly 0.013%. This clone was seen a few times. Germline V CDR1 and CDR2: SEHNR, FQNEAQ (reference sequence). CDR3 length: 14 amino acids. The V gene end was trimmed by 5 bases and the J gene end by 0 bases; junction bases not matched to a gene: 4. These same records also appear under a second study, on human thymus T cells. That work adds: Corrective surgery for congenital heart defects was being performed on the healthy Finnish infants who were the donors. The study used thymus tissue resected during corrective heart surgery. In thymic and blood repertoires alike, V and J usage looked biased. Highly overlapping thymic repertoires in unrelated individuals were reported by related research.

The rearrangement links TRBV7-9 to TRBJ2-7; 7 nucleotides agree with TRBD1. The origin of this receptor is a boy under three years old with a congenital heart defect. Source material: thymocytes. CDR3 sequence reads: CASSDRDSSYEQYF. The CDR3 DNA follows: TGTGCCAGCAGCGACCGGGACAGCTCCTACGAGCAGTACTTC.